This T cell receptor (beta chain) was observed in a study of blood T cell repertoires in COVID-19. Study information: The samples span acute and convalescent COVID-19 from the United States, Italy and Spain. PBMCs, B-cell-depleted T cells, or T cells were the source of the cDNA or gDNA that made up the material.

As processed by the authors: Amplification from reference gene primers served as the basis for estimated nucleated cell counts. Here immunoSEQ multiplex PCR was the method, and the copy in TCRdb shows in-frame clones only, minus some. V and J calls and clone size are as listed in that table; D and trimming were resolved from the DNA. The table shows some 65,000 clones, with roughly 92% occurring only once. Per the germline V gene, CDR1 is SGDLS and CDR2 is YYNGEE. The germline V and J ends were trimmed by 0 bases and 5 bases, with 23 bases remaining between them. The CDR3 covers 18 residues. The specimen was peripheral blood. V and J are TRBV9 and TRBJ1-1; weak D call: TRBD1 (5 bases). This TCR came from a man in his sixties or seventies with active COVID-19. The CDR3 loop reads CASSVGFGGSYGDTEAFF. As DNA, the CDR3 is TGTGCCAGCAGCGTAGGATTCGGGGGATCCTACGGGGATACTGAAGCTTTCTTT.